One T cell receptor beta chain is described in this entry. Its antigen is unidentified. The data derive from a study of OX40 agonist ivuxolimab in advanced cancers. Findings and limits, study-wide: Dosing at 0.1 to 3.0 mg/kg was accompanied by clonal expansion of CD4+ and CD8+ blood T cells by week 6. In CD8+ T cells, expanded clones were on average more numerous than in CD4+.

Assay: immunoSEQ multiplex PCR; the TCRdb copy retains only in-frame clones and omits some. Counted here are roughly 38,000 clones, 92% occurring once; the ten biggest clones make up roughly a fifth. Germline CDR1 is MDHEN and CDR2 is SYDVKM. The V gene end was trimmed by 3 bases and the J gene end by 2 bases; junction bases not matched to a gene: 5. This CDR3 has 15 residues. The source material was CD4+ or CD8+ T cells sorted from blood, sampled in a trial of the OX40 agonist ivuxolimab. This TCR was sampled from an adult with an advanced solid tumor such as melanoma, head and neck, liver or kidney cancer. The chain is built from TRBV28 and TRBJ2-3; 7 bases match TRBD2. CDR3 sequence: CASSFSSGPTDTQYF. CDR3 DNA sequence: TGTGCCAGCAGTTTTTCTAGCGGACCCACAGATACGCAGTATTTT.